This entry concerns a single TCR beta chain. The CDR3 contains 15 residues. Germline lookup yields CDR1 LNHNV and CDR2 YYDKDF (reference sequence). Trimming at V came to 1 base and at J to 12 bases, leaving 9 bases not matched to a gene. The entry originates in a study of shared T cell receptors in the human thymus. Profiling relied on immunoSEQ multiplex PCR, and the TCRdb table lists in-frame clones only, not all of them. In the table there are 640,000 or so clones, 80% to 90% of which are singletons. The data were also submitted as part of a second study, on human thymus T cells.

This chain uses TRBV15 with TRBJ2-7, with 13 bases that match TRBD2. This TCR derives from a boy under three years old with a congenital heart defect. Sequencing was done on a sample of thymocytes. In DNA form, the CDR3 reads TGTGCCACCAGCAGAGCAGTCGGACTAGCGGGAGTAACGTACTTC. It codes for CATSRAVGLAGVTYF.